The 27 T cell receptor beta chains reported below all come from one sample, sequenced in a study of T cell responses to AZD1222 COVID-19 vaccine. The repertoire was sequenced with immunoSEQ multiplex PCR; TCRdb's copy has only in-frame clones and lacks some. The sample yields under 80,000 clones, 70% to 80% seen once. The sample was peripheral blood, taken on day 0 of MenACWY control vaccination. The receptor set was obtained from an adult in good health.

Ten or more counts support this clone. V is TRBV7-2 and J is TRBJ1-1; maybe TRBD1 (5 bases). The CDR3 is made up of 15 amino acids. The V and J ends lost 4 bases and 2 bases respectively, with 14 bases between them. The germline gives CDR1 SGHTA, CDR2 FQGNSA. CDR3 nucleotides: TGTGCCAGCAGCTCGTCGAGGGGCTATAACACTGAAGCTTTCTTT. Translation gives CASSSSRGYNTEAFF.

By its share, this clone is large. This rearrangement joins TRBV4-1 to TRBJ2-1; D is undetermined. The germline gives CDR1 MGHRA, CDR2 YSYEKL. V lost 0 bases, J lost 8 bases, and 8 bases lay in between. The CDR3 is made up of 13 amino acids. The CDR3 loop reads CASSQDPWYEQFF. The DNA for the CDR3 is TGCGCCAGCAGCCAAGACCCTTGGTATGAGCAGTTCTTC.

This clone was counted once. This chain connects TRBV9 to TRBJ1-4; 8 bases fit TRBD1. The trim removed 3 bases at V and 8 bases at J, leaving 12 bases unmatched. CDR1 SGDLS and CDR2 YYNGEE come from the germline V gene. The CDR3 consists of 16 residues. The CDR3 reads CASSASLTGDGEKLFF. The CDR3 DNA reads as TGTGCCAGCAGCGCCAGCCTGACAGGGGATGGGGAAAAACTGTTTTTT. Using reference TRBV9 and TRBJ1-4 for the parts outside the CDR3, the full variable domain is DSGVTQTPKHLITATGQRVTLRCSPRSGDLSVYWYQQSLDQGLQFLIQYYNGEERAKGNILERFSAQQFPDLHSELNLSSLELGDSALYFCASSASLTGDGEKLFFGSGTQLSVL.

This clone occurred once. The CDR3 spells CASSYEVGSYNEQFF. The CDR3 coding sequence is TGTGCCAGCAGCTACGAGGTGGGCTCCTACAATGAGCAGTTCTTC. The chain is built from TRBV6-6 and TRBJ2-1; D ambiguous. Germline V gene data show CDR1 as MNHNY and CDR2 as SVGAGI (reference sequence). Trimming removed 6 bases at V and 0 bases at J, with 12 bases between. The CDR3 is 15 amino acids.

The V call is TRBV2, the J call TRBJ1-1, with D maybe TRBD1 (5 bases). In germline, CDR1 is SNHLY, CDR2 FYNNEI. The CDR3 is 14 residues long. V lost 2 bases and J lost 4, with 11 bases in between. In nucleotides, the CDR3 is TGTGCCAGCAGTGAATTACCGGGGGGCACTGAAGCTTTCTTT. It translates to CASSELPGGTEAFF.

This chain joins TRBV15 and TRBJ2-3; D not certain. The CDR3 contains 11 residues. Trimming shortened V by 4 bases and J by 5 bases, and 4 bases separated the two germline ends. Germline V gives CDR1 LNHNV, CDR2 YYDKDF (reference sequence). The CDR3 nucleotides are TGTGCCACCAGCACGGAAGATACGCAGTATTTT. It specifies CATSTEDTQYF.

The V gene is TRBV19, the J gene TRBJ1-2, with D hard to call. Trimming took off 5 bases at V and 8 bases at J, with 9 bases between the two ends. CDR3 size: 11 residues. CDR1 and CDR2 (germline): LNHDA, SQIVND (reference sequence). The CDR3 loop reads CASSSEVGYTF. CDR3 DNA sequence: TGTGCCAGTAGTTCCGAGGTCGGCTACACCTTC.

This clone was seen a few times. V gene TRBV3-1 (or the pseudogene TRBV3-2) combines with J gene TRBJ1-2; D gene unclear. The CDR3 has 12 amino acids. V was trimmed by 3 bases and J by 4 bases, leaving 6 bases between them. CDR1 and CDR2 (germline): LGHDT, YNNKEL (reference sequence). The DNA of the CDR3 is TGTGCCAGCAGCCAGGGCCTCTATGGCTACACCTTC. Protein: CASSQGLYGYTF.

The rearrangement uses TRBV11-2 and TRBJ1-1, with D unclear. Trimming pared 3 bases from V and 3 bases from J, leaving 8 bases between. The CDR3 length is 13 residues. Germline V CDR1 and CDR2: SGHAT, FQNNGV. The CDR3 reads CASSFARDTEAFF. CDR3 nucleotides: TGTGCCAGCAGCTTTGCAAGGGACACTGAAGCTTTCTTT.

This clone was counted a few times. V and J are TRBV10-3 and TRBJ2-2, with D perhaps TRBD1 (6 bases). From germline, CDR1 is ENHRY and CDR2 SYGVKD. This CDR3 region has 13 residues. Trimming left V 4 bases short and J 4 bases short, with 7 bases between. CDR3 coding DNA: TGTGCCATCAGTGGAGGGGGCACCGGGGAGCTGTTTTTT. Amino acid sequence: CAISGGGTGELFF.

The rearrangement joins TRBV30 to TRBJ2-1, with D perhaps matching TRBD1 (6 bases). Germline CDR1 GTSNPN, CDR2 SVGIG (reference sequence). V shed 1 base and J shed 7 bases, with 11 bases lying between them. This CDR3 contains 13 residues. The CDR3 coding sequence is TGTGCCTGGAGTGAGATCAGGGGTAATGAGCAGTTCTTC. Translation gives CAWSEIRGNEQFF.

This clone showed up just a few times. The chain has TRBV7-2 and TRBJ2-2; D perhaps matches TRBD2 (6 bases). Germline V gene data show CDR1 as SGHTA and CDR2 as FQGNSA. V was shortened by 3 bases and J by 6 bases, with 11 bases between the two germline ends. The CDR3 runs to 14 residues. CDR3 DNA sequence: TGTGCCAGCAGCTTGAGTTCGGGGGCCGGGGAGCTGTTTTTT. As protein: CASSLSSGAGELFF.

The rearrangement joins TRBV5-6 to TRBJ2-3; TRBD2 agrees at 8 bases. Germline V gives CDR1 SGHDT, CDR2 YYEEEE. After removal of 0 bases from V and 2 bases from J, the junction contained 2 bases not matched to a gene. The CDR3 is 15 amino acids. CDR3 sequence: CASSLEGLATDTQYF. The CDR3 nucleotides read TGTGCCAGCAGCTTGGAAGGACTAGCCACAGATACGCAGTATTTT.

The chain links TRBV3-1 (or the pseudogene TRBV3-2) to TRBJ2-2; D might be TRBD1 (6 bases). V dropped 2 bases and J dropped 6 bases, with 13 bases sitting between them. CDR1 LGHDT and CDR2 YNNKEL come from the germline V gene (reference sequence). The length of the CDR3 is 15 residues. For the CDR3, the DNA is TGTGCCAGCAGCCAATTCGGACAGACCTCCGGGGAGCTGTTTTTT. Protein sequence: CASSQFGQTSGELFF.

The CDR3 sequence: CASSTSQGREKLFF. DNA of the CDR3: TGTGCCAGTAGTACCTCACAGGGACGGGAAAAACTGTTTTTT. The rearrangement links TRBV19 to TRBJ1-4, with D possibly TRBD1 on 6 matching bases. V was cut by 4 bases and J by 8 bases, with 14 bases left in between. This CDR3 is built from 14 residues. Per the germline V gene, CDR1 is LNHDA and CDR2 is SQIVND (reference sequence).

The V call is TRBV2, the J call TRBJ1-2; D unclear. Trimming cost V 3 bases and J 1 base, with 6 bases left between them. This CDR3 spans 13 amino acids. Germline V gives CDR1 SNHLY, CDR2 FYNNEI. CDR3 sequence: CASSDRVNYGYTF. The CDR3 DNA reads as TGTGCCAGCAGTGACAGAGTTAACTATGGCTACACCTTC. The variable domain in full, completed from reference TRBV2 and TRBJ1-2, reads EPEVTQTPSHQVTQMGQEVILRCVPISNHLYFYWYRQILGQKVEFLVSFYNNEISEKSEIFDDQFSVERPDGSNFTLKIRSTKLEDSAMYFCASSDRVNYGYTFGSGTRLTVV.

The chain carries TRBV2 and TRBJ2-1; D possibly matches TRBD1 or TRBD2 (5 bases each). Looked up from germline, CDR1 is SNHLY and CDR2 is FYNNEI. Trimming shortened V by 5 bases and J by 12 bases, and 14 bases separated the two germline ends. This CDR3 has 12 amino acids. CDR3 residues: CASSLGTPGQFF. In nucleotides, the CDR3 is TGTGCCAGCAGTCTGGGGACCCCGGGGCAGTTCTTC.

In DNA, the CDR3 is TGTGCCAGCAGCCCCAGGGAAGAGACCCAGTACTTC. This encodes CASSPREETQYF. V is TRBV2 and J is TRBJ2-5, with TRBD1 as a possible D gene (5 bases). This CDR3 has 12 amino acids. V was pared by 6 bases and J by 3 bases, with 8 bases between. CDR1 and CDR2 (germline): SNHLY, FYNNEI.

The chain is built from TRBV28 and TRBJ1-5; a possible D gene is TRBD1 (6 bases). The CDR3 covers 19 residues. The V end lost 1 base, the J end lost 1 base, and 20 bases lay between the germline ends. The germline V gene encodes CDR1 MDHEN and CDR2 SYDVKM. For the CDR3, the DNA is TGTGCCAGCAGTTTATCCGCCGCAGGGGCGCGTAGGAGCAATCAGCCCCAGCATTTT. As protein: CASSLSAAGARRSNQPQHF.

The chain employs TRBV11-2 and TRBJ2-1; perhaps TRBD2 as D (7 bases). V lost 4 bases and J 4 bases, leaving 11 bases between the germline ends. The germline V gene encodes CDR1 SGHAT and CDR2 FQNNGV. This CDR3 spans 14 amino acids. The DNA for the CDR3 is TGTGCCAGCAGCTCCGAGGGGGGGTACAATGAGCAGTTCTTC. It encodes CASSSEGGYNEQFF. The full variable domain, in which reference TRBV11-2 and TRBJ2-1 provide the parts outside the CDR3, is EAGVAQSPRYKIIEKRQSVAFWCNPISGHATLYWYQQILGQGPKLLIQFQNNGVVDDSQLPKDRFSAERLKGVDSTLKIQPAKLEDSAVYLCASSSEGGYNEQFFGPGTRLTVL.

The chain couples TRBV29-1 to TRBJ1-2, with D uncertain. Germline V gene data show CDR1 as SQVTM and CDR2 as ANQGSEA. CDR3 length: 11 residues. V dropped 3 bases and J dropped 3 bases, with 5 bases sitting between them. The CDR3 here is CSVDKDYGYTF. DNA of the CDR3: TGCAGCGTTGATAAGGACTATGGCTACACCTTC.

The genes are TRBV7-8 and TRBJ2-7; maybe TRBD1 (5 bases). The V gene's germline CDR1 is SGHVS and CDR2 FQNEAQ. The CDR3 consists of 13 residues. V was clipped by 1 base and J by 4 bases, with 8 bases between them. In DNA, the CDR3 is TGTGCCAGCAGCTTAGACAGGTTTTACGAGCAGTACTTC. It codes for CASSLDRFYEQYF.

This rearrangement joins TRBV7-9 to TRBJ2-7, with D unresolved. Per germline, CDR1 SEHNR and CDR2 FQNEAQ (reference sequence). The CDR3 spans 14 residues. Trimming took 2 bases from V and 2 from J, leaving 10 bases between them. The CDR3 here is CASSLTVPPYEQYF. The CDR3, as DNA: TGTGCCAGCAGCTTAACAGTGCCTCCCTACGAGCAGTACTTC.

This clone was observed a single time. The CDR3 bases are TGCAGCCCCCCCGGGACACCTAGACGGGACACTGAAGCTTTCTTT. Translating gives CSPPGTPRRDTEAFF. The chain has TRBV29-1 and TRBJ1-1; a weak D match, TRBD1 (6 bases). CDR1 is SQVTM, CDR2 ANQGSEA, per germline. The V end lost 8 bases, the J end lost 3 bases, and 22 bases lay between the germline ends. The CDR3 totals 15 residues.

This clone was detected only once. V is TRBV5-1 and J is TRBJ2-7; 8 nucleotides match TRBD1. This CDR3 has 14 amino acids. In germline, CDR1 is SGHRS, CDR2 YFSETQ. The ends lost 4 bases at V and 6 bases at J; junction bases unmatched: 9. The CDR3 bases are TGCGCCAGCAGCCCCGGACAGGGTACGGCCGAGCAGTACTTC. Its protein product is CASSPGQGTAEQYF. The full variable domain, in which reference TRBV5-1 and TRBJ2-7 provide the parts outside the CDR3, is KAGVTQTPRYLIKTRGQQVTLSCSPISGHRSVSWYQQTPGQGLQFLFEYFSETQRNKGNFPGRFSGRQFSNSRSEMNVSTLELGDSALYLCASSPGQGTAEQYFGPGTRLTVT.

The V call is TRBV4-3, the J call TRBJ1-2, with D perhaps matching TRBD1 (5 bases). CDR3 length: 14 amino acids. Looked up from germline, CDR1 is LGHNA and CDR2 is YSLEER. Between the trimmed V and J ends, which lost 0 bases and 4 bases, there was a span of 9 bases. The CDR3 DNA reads TGCGCCAGCAGCCAAGATCCCGGGGGCTATGGCTACACCTTC. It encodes CASSQDPGGYGYTF.

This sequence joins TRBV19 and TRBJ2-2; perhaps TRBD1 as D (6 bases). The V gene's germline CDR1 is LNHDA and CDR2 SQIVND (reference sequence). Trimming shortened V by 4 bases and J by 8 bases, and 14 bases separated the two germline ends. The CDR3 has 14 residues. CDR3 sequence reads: CASSTRQASGELFF. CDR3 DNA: TGTGCCAGTAGTACAAGACAGGCCTCAGGGGAGCTGTTTTTT.